This T cell receptor beta chain was obtained from a study of T cell responses to AZD1222 COVID-19 vaccine. Findings and limits, study-wide: Close to half of all spike-specific TCRs reportedly target regions of the variants that are unmutated.

Method: immunoSEQ multiplex PCR; TCRdb's copy keeps in-frame clones and lacks some. This table has some 99,000 clones, about 89% appearing once. The CDR3 runs 16 residues. The germline V and J ends were trimmed by 5 bases and 9 bases, with 20 bases remaining between them. Germline CDR1 reads LGHDT; CDR2 reads YNNKEL (reference sequence). With respect to this clone: No antigen is known for it.

The receptor was derived from an adult who received the AZD1222 COVID-19 vaccine. Specimen: peripheral blood, collected 28 days after the second AZD1222 dose. The gene calls are TRBV3-1 (or the pseudogene TRBV3-2) and TRBJ1-6; no firm D call. CDR3 sequence reads: CASSEREVGISSPLHF. CDR3 bases: TGTGCCAGCAGCGAACGCGAGGTGGGAATTAGTTCACCCCTCCACTTT.